This section outlines one T cell receptor beta chain sequence together with its context. This sample is part of a study of blood T cell repertoires in COVID-19. Study details: Researchers got acute and convalescent COVID-19 samples from the United States, Italy and Spain. PBMCs, B-cell-depleted T cells, or T cells provided the cDNA or gDNA that made up the material.

In the original analysis: Reference gene primer amplification gave nucleated cell count estimates. This table comes from immunoSEQ multiplex PCR, and its TCRdb copy is limited to in-frame clones, with some not included. V and J calls and clone size are copied from that table; D and trimming were computed from the DNA. The table has some 14,000 clones, approximately 84% seen once; the top ten hold 25% to 35%. CDR1 LNHDA and CDR2 SQIVND come from the germline V gene (reference sequence). V was clipped by 2 bases and J by 9 bases, with 11 bases between them. CDR3 length: 13 amino acids. Input material: peripheral blood. The chain links TRBV19 to TRBJ1-5; D uncertain. The receptor was derived from a human donor in a cohort sampled during active COVID-19. CDR3 DNA: TGTGCCAGTAGTATACCCAGGCGTGGGCCCCAGCATTTT. It codes for CASSIPRRGPQHF.